This T cell receptor (beta chain) came from a study of cytomegalovirus exposure and HLA in healthy donors. PCR primers comprised 60 Vbeta and 13 Jbeta primers. Sequencing used immunoSEQ multiplex PCR; TCRdb keeps in-frame clones, though not all of them. The repertoire holds under 300,000 clones, with just under 85% as singletons. The germline V and J ends were trimmed by 4 bases and 0 bases, with 7 bases remaining between them. The CDR3 consists of 13 residues. Per the germline V gene, CDR1 is GTSNPN and CDR2 is SVGIG (reference sequence). Sequenced material: PBMCs. The V call is TRBV30, the J call TRBJ1-5; maybe TRBD1 (5 bases). The TCR was taken from a woman aged 40-49 years in good health and CMV-seropositive. CDR3 coding DNA: TGTGCCTGGAATCAGGGTAGCAATCAGCCCCAGCATTTT. Translation: CAWNQGSNQPQHF.